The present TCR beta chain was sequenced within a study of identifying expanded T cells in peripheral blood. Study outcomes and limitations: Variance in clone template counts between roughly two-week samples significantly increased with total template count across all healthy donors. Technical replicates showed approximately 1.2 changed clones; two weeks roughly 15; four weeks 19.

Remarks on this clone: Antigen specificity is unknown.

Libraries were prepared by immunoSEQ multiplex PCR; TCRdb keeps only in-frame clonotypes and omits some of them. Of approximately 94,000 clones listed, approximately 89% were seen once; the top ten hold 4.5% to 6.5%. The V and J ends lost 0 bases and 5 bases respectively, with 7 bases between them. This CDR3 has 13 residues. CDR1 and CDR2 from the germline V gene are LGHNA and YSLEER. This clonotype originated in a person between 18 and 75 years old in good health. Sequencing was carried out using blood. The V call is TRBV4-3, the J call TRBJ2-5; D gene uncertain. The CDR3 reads CASSQDYRETQYF. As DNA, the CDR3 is TGCGCCAGCAGCCAAGATTACCGGGAGACCCAGTACTTC.